The T cell receptor beta chain described here comes from a study of CD8 T cells in ankylosing spondylitis (dated by TCRdb to the late 2010s). For context, the study as a whole: The study profiled T cell receptor beta repertoires in healthy donors and ankylosing spondylitis patients to find disease-linked TCR variants. The full study cohort was made up of about two dozen ankylosing spondylitis patients and about a hundred healthy donors. Peripheral blood was sampled, and synovial fluid was additionally collected from ankylosing spondylitis patients. The full study reports these points: Some of the motif variants had been reported before in the synovial fluid and blood of reactive arthritis patients, a finding that suggests common disease-initiation mechanisms. The disease-linked clones showed a CD8+ phenotype and occurred at relatively low frequencies in peripheral blood. Significant enrichment of the disease-linked clones was reported in matched synovial fluid samples from ankylosing spondylitis patients. A TCR beta motif of several highly homologous amino acid variants appeared characteristic of blood from ankylosing spondylitis patients.

This clonotype appeared many times. This receptor's antigen is unknown. Per-base qualities were not stored, and no clone one base away is much larger. For sequencing, an Illumina HiSeq 2500 was employed. Quantitative 5'-RACE with molecular barcodes was the method used to prepare the TCR beta libraries. Processing in the source paper ran as follows. A new computational method, built on a probabilistic model of VDJ rearrangement, was used to identify disease-linked TCR variants. TCRdb reprocessed the public reads (quality trimming at Q25 with fastp, clone calling with MiXCR) and kept in-frame beta chains. Rows merge per CDR3 protein into single entries with the most common DNA and genes. TCRdb assigned the V and J calls; the authors' analysis was not used. The sample table shows 390,000 or so distinct CDR3 sequences, and 20% to 25% are seen once. Roughly a sixth of the sample is taken by the ten largest.

The sequenced sample was blood, either unsorted or a sorted T cell fraction (not recorded which). The sequence derives from a male donor with ankylosing spondylitis.

This receptor carries the CDR3 CSVAPTNTDTQYF. The sequence in DNA is TGCAGCGTTGCCCCGACCAACACAGATACGCAGTATTTT. The V gene is TRBV29-1 and the J gene is TRBJ2-3; the D gene cannot be named for sure. Sequences SQVTM (CDR1) and ANQGSEA (CDR2) are obtained from the germline V gene. From its cysteine to its phenylalanine, the CDR3 spans 13 amino acids. Only CDR3 DNA is held: 39 bases, read in frame from base 1. V and J lose 4 bases and 2 bases, and a span of 10 bases separates them.